This passage covers 14 T cell receptor beta chains from one sample sequenced in a study of Graves' ophthalmopathy and Graves' hyperthyroidism. From RNA, the CDR3 regions of TCR beta chains were amplified and sequenced. HTBI primers were used in a first-round RT-PCR, which preceded a second-round multiplex PCR. One entry per CDR3 protein, called by TCRdb with MiXCR from the multiplex PCR reads. The sample contains fewer than 650,000 distinct CDR3 sequences, over 20% of which appear only once. Sequencing was done on a sample of peripheral blood. All receptors derive from a woman aged 18-29 years with stable Graves' hyperthyroidism. Some clones in this sample may be carry-over from other donors' samples.

The sample holds a few counts of this clonotype. V usage is TRBV12-3 or TRBV12-4 and J usage is TRBJ2-2; D perhaps matches TRBD2 (6 bases). V shed 1 base and J shed 5 bases, with 14 bases lying between them. The CDR3 is made up of 16 amino acids. In DNA, the CDR3 is TGTGCCAGCAGTTTAGAATGGTGGAGGGGAACCGGGGAGCTGTTTTTT. Translation gives CASSLEWWRGTGELFF.

The table lists this clonotype with many counts. The chain employs TRBV12-3 or TRBV12-4 and TRBJ2-5; D is undetermined. V was shortened by 6 bases and J by 2 bases, with 7 bases between the two germline ends. The CDR3 has 12 residues. The CDR3 nucleotides read TGTGCCAGCAGGACACCTCAAGAGACCCAGTACTTC. This codes for CASRTPQETQYF.

In its sample, this clonotype was seen many times. The chain combines TRBV6-1 with TRBJ1-1, with D perhaps TRBD1 (6 bases). Looked up from germline, CDR1 is MNHNS and CDR2 is SASEGT. This CDR3 contains 15 residues. V gave up 5 bases and J gave up 1 base, with 14 bases separating them. As DNA, the CDR3 is TGTGCCAGCAGTAAAAACAGGGTGGGGAACACTGAAGCTTTCTTT. This codes for CASSKNRVGNTEAFF.

This clonotype was seen a few times. The V gene is TRBV4-1, the J gene TRBJ2-5; 11 nucleotides line up with TRBD2. V lost 5 bases, J lost 2 bases, and 7 bases stayed unmatched. Germline assignment: CDR1 MGHRA and CDR2 YSYEKL. The CDR3 totals 16 residues. CDR3 residues: CASSKTSGSPQETQYF. In DNA form, the CDR3 reads TGCGCCAGCAGCAAAACTAGCGGGAGTCCACAAGAGACCCAGTACTTC.

The table lists this clonotype with many counts. The chain combines TRBV13 with TRBJ2-7; 10 positions agree with TRBD2. In germline, CDR1 is PRHDT, CDR2 FYEKMQ (reference sequence). Unmatched junction bases numbered 5, after V lost 5 bases and J lost 4 bases. The CDR3 is 14 residues long. CDR3 sequence: CASSPGTSVYEQYF. CDR3 bases: TGTGCCAGCAGCCCAGGGACTAGCGTTTACGAGCAGTACTTC.

To note about this clonotype: This may stem from a read error, because a much larger clone lies one nucleotide away. J is TRBJ2-7 and V is TRBV7-3; possible D gene TRBD1, 6 bases. This CDR3 contains 14 residues. CDR1 and CDR2 (germline): SGHTA, FQGTGA. Here the CDR3 DNA reads TGTGCCTGCAGCCAGCTCCTGGGACACGGGATTTTGTACTTC. Translating it yields CACSQLLGHGILYF.

The chain couples TRBV5-1 to TRBJ1-2, with 7 bases identical to TRBD1. Germline CDR1 is SGHRS and CDR2 is YFSETQ. This CDR3 has 15 amino acids. V lost 0 bases and J lost 3; bases outside the gene matches: 5. The CDR3 DNA is TGCGCCAGCAGCTTGGATCCAGGGGGGGACTATGGCTACACCTTC. Translating it yields CASSLDPGGDYGYTF. The full variable domain, in which reference TRBV5-1 and TRBJ1-2 provide the parts outside the CDR3, is KAGVTQTPRYLIKTRGQQVTLSCSPISGHRSVSWYQQTPGQGLQFLFEYFSETQRNKGNFPGRFSGRQFSNSRSEMNVSTLELGDSALYLCASSLDPGGDYGYTFGSGTRLTVV.

This chain connects TRBV3-1 to TRBJ1-5; D uncertain. V gave up 1 base and J gave up 10 bases, with 20 bases separating them. CDR3 size: 16 residues. Germline CDR1 reads LGHDT; CDR2 reads YNNKEL (reference sequence). This CDR3 is CASSQGLQVGDKPQHF. For the CDR3, the DNA is TGTGCCAGCAGCCAAGGTCTGCAGGTTGGTGATAAACCCCAGCATTTT. The variable domain in full, completed from reference TRBV3-1 and TRBJ1-5, reads DTAVSQTPKYLVTQMGNDKSIKCEQNLGHDTMYWYKQDSKKFLKIMFSYNNKELIINETVPNRFSPKSPDKAHLNLHINSLELGDSAVYFCASSQGLQVGDKPQHFGDGTRLSIL.

This clonotype was seen a handful of times. This chain uses TRBV10-3 with TRBJ2-5, with D perhaps TRBD1 or TRBD2 (5 bases each). Between the trimmed V and J ends, which lost 3 bases and 2 bases, there was a span of 13 bases. The CDR3 loop spans 15 amino acids. Germline assignment: CDR1 ENHRY and CDR2 SYGVKD. The chain's CDR3 is CAISDSTWGQETQYF. CDR3 sequence (DNA): TGTGCCATCAGTGATTCTACGTGGGGGCAAGAGACCCAGTACTTC.

The chain uses TRBV7-8 and TRBJ2-5, with 13 bases that match TRBD2. V lost 5 bases to trimming and J lost 2 bases; unmatched junction nucleotides: 5. The CDR3 spans 16 residues. The germline gives CDR1 SGHVS, CDR2 FQNEAQ. CDR3 coding DNA: TGTGCCAGCAGCATCAGACTAGCGGGGGGACAAGAGACCCAGTACTTC. It codes for CASSIRLAGGQETQYF. The full variable domain, completed using reference TRBV7-8 and TRBJ2-5, is GAGVSQSPRYKVAKRGQDVALRCDPISGHVSLFWYQQALGQGPEFLTYFQNEAQLDKSGLPSDRFFAERPEGSVSTLKIQRTQQEDSAVYLCASSIRLAGGQETQYFGPGTRLLVL.

This clonotype was detected ten times or more. A much larger clone differs from this one at a single base, so this may be a read error. The V gene is TRBV6-1, the J gene TRBJ1-1, with D unresolved. Trimming removed 1 base at V and 0 bases at J, with 3 bases between. There are 13 residues in the CDR3. Germline V gives CDR1 MNHNS, CDR2 SASEGT. The CDR3 is CASSEVVNTEAFF. DNA for the CDR3: TGTGCCAGCAGTGAAGTTGTGAACACTGAAGCTTTCTTT.

This clonotype turned up a few times. The V call is TRBV7-2, the J call TRBJ2-7; D gene unclear. There are 13 residues in the CDR3. CDR1 is SGHTA and CDR2 is FQGNSA in the germline V gene. Trimming took 2 bases from V and 3 from J, leaving 8 bases between them. The CDR3 coding sequence is TGTGCCAGCAGCTTATTCACGGACTACGAGCAGTACTTC. Translating it yields CASSLFTDYEQYF.

A word on this clonotype: The junction shows a germline mismatch at one end, possibly a read error. The V gene is TRBV12-3 or TRBV12-4, the J gene TRBJ1-1; possibly TRBD1 for D (5 bases). CDR3 length: 17 amino acids. The CDR3 region has the DNA TGTGCCAGCAGCCCAACCATTGGGACCCGGGAGTACACTGATGCTTTCTTT. It yields the protein CASSPTIGTREYTDAFF.

The chain joins TRBV6-5 to TRBJ1-3; 7 nucleotides align to TRBD1. The germline V gene has CDR1 MNHEY and CDR2 SVGAGI. The CDR3 has 15 amino acids. The junction had 7 bases not matched to a gene; V was cut back by 4 bases and J by 4 bases. The chain's CDR3 is CASSLDGTEGNTIYF. CDR3 coding DNA: TGTGCCAGCAGTTTAGACGGGACAGAAGGAAACACCATATATTTT.